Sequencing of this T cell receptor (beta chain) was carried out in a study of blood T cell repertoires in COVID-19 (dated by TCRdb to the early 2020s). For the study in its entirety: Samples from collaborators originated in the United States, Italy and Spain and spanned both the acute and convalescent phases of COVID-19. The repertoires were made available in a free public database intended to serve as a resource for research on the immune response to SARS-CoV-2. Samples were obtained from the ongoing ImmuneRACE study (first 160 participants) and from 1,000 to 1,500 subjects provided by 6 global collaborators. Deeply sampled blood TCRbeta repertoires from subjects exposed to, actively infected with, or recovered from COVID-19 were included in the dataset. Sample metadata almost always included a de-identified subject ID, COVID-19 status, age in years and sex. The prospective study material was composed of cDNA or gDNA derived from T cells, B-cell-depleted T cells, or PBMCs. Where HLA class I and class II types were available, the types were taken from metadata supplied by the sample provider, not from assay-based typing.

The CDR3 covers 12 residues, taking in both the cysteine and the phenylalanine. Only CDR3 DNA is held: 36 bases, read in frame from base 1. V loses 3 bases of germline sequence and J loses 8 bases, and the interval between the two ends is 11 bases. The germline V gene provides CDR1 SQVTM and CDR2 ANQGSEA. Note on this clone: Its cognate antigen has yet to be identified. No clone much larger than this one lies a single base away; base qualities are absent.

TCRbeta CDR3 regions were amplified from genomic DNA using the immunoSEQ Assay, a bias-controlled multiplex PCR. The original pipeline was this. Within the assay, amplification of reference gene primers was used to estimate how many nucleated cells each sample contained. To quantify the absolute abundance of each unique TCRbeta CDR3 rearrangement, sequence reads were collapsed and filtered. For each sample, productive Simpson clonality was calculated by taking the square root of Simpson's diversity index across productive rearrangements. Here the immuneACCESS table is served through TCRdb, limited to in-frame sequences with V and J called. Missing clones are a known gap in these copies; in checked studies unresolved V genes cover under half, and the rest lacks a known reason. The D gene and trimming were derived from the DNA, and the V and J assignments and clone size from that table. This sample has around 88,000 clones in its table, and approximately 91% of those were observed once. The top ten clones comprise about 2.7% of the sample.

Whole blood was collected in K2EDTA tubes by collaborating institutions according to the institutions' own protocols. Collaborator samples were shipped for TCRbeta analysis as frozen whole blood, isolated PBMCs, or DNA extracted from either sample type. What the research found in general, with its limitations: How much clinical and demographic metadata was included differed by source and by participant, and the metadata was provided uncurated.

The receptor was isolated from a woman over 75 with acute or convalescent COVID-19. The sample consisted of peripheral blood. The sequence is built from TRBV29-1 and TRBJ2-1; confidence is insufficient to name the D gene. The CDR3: CSVEVGPDEQFF. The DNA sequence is TGCAGCGTTGAGGTGGGCCCGGATGAGCAGTTCTTC.